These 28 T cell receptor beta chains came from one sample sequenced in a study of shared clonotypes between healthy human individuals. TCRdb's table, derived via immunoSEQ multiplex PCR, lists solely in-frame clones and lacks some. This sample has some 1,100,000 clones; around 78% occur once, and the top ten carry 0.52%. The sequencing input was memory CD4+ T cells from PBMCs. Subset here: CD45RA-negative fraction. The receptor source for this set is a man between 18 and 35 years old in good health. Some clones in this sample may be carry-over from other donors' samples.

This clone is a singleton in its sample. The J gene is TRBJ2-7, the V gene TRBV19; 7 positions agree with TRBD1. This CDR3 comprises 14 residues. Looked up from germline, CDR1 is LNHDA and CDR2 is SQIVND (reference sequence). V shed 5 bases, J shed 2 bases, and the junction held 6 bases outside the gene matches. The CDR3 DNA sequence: TGTGCCAGTAGTCCCACGACAGGGACCTACGAGCAGTACTTC. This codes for CASSPTTGTYEQYF. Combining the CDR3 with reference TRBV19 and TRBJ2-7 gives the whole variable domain DGGITQSPKYLFRKEGQNVTLSCEQNLNHDAMYWYRQDPGQGLRLIYYSQIVNDFQKGDIAEGYSVSREKKESFPLTVTSAQKNPTAFYLCASSPTTGTYEQYFGPGTRLTVT.

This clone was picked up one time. CDR3 nucleotide sequence: TGTGCCAGCAGCGATACGGGAAGGGGCCGCGAGACCCAGTACTTC. This sequence encodes CASSDTGRGRETQYF. The chain uses TRBV25-1 and TRBJ2-5; D possibly matches TRBD1 or TRBD2 (5 bases each). The CDR3 consists of 15 residues. The germline V and J ends were trimmed by 6 bases and 5 bases, with 19 bases remaining between them. Germline lookup yields CDR1 MGHDK and CDR2 SYGVNS.

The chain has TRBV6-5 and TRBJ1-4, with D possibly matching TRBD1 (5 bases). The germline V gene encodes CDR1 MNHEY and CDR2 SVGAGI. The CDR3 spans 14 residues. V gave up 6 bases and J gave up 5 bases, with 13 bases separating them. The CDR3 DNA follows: TGTGCCAGCAGCTCCGGGGACGGGAATGAAAAACTGTTTTTT. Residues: CASSSGDGNEKLFF.

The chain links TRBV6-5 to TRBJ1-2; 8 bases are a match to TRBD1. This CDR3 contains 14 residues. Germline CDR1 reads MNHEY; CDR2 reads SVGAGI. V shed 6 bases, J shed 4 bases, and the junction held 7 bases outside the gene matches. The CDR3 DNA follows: TGTGCCAGCAGCAAGGACAGGGTGGCCTATGGCTACACCTTC. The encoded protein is CASSKDRVAYGYTF.

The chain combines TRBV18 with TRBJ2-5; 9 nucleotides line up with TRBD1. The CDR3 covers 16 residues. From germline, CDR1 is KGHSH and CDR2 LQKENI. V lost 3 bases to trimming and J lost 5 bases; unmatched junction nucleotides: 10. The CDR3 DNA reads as TGTGCCAGCTCACCTGTGGGACAGGGAGTAGTTGAGACCCAGTACTTC. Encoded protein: CASSPVGQGVVETQYF.

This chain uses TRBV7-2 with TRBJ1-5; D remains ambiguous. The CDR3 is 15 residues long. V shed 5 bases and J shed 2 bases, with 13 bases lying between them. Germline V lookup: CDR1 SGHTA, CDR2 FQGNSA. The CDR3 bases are TGTGCCAGCAGCCCTCAAGACGGAGGCAATCAGCCCCAGCATTTT. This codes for CASSPQDGGNQPQHF. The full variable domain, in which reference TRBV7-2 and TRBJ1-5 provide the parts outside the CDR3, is GAGVSQSPSNKVTEKGKDVELRCDPISGHTALYWYRQSLGQGLEFLIYFQGNSAPDKSGLPSDRFSAERTGGSVSTLTIQRTQQEDSAVYLCASSPQDGGNQPQHFGDGTRLSIL.

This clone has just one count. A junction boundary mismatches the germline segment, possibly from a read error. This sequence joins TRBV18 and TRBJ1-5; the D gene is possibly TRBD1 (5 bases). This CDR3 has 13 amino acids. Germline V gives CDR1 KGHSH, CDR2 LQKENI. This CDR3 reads CASSPDSSQPQHF. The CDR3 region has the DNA TGTGCCAGCTCACCAGACAGCAGTCAGCCCCAGCATTTT.

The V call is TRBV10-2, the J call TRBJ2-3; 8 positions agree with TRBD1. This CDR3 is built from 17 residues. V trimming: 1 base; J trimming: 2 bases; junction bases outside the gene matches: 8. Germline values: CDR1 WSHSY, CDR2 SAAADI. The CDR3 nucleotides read TGCGCCAGCAGTGAGTTATTGGGACAGGTCCCCACAGATACGCAGTATTTT. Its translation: CASSELLGQVPTDTQYF.

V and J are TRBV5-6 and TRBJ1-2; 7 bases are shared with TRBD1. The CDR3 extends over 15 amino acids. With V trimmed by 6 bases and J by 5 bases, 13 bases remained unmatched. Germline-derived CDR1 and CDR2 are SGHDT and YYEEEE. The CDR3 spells CASKVSGTEWYGYTF. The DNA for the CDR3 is TGTGCCAGCAAGGTCTCGGGGACAGAGTGGTATGGCTACACCTTC. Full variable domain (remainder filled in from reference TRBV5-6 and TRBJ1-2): DAGVTQSPTHLIKTRGQQVTLRCSPKSGHDTVSWYQQALGQGPQFIFQYYEEEERQRGNFPDRFSGHQFPNYSSELNVNALLLGDSALYLCASKVSGTEWYGYTFGSGTRLTVV.

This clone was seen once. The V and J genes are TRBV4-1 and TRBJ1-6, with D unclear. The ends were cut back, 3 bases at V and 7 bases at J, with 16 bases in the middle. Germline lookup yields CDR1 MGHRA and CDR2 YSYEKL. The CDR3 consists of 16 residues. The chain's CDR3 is CASSQRTGDGNSPLHF. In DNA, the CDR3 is TGCGCCAGCAGCCAGAGAACCGGGGATGGGAATTCACCCCTCCACTTT.

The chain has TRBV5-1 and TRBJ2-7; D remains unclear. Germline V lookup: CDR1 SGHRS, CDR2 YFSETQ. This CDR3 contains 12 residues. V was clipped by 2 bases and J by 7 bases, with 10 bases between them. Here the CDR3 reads CASSFSNEEQYF. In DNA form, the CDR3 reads TGCGCCAGCAGCTTCTCGAATGAAGAGCAGTACTTC.

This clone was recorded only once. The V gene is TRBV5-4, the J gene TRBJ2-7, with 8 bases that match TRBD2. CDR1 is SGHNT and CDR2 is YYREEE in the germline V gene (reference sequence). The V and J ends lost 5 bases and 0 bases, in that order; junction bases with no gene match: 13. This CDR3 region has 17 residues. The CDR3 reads CASRQTGGGTSSYEQYF. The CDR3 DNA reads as TGTGCCAGCAGGCAAACCGGGGGGGGTACGAGCTCCTACGAGCAGTACTTC.

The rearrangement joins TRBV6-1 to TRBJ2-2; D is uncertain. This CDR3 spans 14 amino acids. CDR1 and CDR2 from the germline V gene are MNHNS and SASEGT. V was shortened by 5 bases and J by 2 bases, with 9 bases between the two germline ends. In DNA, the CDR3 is TGTGCCAGCAGTCTCTCTGGAAACACCGGGGAGCTGTTTTTT. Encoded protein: CASSLSGNTGELFF.

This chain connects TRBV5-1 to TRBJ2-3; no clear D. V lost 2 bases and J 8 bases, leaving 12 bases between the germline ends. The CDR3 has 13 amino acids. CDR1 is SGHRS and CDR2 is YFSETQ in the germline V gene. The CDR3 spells CASSFDQPITQYF. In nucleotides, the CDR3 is TGCGCCAGCAGCTTCGACCAGCCTATTACGCAGTATTTT. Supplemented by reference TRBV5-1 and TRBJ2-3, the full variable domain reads KAGVTQTPRYLIKTRGQQVTLSCSPISGHRSVSWYQQTPGQGLQFLFEYFSETQRNKGNFPGRFSGRQFSNSRSEMNVSTLELGDSALYLCASSFDQPITQYFGPGTRLTVL.

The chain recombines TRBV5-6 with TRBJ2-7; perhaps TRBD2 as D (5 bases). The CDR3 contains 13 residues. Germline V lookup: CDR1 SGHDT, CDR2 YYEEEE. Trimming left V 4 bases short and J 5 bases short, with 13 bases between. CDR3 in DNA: TGTGCCAGCAGCGTTGACACGAGGGACGAGCAGTACTTC. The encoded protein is CASSVDTRDEQYF.

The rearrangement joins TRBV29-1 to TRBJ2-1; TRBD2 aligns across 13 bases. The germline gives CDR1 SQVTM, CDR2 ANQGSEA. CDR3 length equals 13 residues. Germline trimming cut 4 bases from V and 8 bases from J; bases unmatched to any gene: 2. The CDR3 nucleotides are TGCAGCGTTGGGACTAGCGGGAGTTATGAGCAGTTCTTC. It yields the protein CSVGTSGSYEQFF.

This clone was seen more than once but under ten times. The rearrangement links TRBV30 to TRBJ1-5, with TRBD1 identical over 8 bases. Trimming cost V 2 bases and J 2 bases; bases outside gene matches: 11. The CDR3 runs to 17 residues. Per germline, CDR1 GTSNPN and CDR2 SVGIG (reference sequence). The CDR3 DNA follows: TGTGCCTGGAGTAAGCCAGGGGGCAGATGGGGCAATCAGCCCCAGCATTTT. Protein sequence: CAWSKPGGRWGNQPQHF.

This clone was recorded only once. CDR3 sequence (DNA): TGTGCCAGCAGCTTAGGAGCAGGGATTGAAAAACTGTTTTTT. It specifies CASSLGAGIEKLFF. The V gene is TRBV13, the J gene TRBJ1-4, with D tentatively TRBD1 (5 bases). CDR3 length: 14 amino acids. Germline CDR1 PRHDT, CDR2 FYEKMQ (reference sequence). V shed 0 bases and J shed 7 bases, with 9 bases lying between them.

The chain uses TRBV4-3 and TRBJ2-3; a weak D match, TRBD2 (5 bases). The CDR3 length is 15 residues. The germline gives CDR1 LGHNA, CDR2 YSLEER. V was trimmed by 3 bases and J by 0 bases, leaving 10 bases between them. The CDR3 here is CASSQRGSSTDTQYF. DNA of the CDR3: TGCGCCAGCAGCCAGAGAGGGTCTAGCACAGATACGCAGTATTTT.

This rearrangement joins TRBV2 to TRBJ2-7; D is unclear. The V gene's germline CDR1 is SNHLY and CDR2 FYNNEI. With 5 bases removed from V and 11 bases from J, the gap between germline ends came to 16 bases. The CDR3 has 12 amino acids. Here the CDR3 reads CASSTRLLIEYF. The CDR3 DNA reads TGTGCCAGCAGTACCAGGCTTCTTATCGAGTACTTC.

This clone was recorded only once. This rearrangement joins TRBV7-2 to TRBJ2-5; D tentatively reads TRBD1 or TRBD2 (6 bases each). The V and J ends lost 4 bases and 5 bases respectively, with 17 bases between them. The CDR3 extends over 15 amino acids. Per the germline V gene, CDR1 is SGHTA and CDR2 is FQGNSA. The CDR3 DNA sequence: TGTGCCAGCAGCTGGGGGGCTAGGATCCAGGAGACCCAGTACTTC. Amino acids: CASSWGARIQETQYF.

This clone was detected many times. CDR3 region: CASSPNSGYEQYF. The CDR3 coding sequence is TGTGCCAGCTCACCCAATTCGGGGTACGAGCAGTACTTC. The V call is TRBV18, the J call TRBJ2-7; D possibly corresponds to TRBD2 (5 bases). Trimming took 3 bases from V and 4 from J, leaving 10 bases between them. Germline CDR1 KGHSH, CDR2 LQKENI. This CDR3 region has 13 residues. The variable domain in full, with the rest retrieved from reference TRBV18 and TRBJ2-7, is NAGVMQNPRHLVRRRGQEARLRCSPMKGHSHVYWYRQLPEEGLKFMVYLQKENIIDESGMPKERFSAEFPKEGPSILRIQQVVRGDSAAYFCASSPNSGYEQYFGPGTRLTVT.

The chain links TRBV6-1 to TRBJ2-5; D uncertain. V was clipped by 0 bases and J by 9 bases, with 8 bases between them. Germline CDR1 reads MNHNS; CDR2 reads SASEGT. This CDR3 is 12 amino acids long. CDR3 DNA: TGTGCCAGCAGTGAAGCGGCTCCGGCCCAGTACTTC. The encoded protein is CASSEAAPAQYF.

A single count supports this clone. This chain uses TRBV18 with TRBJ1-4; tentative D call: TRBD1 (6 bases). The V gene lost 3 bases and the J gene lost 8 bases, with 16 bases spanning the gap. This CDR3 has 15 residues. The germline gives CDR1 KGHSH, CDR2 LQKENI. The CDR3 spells CASSPGGHVDEKLFF. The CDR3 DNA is TGTGCCAGCTCACCCGGGGGCCACGTAGACGAAAAACTGTTTTTT.

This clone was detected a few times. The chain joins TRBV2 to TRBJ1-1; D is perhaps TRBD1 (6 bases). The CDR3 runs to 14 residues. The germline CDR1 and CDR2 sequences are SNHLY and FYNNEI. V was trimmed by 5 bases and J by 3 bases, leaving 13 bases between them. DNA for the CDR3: TGTGCCAGCAGTAGGGACACCCGGGACACTGAAGCTTTCTTT. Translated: CASSRDTRDTEAFF.

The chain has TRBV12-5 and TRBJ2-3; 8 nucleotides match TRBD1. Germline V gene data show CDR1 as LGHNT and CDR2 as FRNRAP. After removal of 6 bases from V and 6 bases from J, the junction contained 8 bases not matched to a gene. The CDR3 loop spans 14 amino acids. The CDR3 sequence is CASGPGQGQDTQYF. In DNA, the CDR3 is TGTGCTAGTGGCCCTGGACAGGGCCAGGATACGCAGTATTTT.

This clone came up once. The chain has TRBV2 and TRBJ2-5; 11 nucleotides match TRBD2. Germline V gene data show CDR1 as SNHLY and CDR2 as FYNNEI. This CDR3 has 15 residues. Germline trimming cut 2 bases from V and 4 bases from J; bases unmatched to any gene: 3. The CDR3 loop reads CASSERLAGGETQYF. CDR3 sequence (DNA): TGTGCCAGCAGTGAAAGGCTAGCGGGAGGAGAGACCCAGTACTTC. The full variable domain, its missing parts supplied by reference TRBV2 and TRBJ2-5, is EPEVTQTPSHQVTQMGQEVILRCVPISNHLYFYWYRQILGQKVEFLVSFYNNEISEKSEIFDDQFSVERPDGSNFTLKIRSTKLEDSAMYFCASSERLAGGETQYFGPGTRLLVL.

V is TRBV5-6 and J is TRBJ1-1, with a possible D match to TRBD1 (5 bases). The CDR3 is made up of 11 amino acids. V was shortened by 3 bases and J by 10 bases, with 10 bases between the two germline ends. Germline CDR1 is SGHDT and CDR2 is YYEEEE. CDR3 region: CASSSREGAFF. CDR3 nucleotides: TGTGCCAGCAGCTCCAGGGAAGGAGCTTTCTTT.